A single sample gave rise to the 9 T cell receptor beta chains below, sequenced in a study of blood T cell repertoires in COVID-19 (dated by TCRdb to about 2020). The library was produced with the immunoSEQ multiplex PCR assay. This is the immuneACCESS table as TCRdb keeps it, with only in-frame sequences that have V and J called. A part of the clones is gone; compared with another copy, unresolved V genes explain less than half, and the rest is unexplained. The sample profile shows 90,000 to 140,000 clones; under 80% of them were found once. The ten largest account for 19% of the sample. The sample taken for sequencing was peripheral blood. Receptors were obtained from a woman in her seventies with acute or convalescent COVID-19.

The J gene is TRBJ1-5, the V gene TRBV18; 8 bases fit TRBD1. CDR3 length equals 13 residues. Germline loops: CDR1 KGHSH, CDR2 LQKENI. The V gene end was trimmed by 7 bases and the J gene end by 3 bases; junction bases not matched to a gene: 2. The CDR3 bases are TGTGCCAGCTTGACAGGGGTCAATCAGCCCCAGCATTTT. Residues: CASLTGVNQPQHF.

In DNA, the CDR3 is TGTGCCAGTAGTGCCTCGAGGGAGCAGTACTTC. The encoded protein is CASSASREQYF. This sequence joins TRBV19 and TRBJ2-7; D not certain. Germline V lookup: CDR1 LNHDA, CDR2 SQIVND (reference sequence). Trimming left V 5 bases short and J 7 bases short, with 9 bases between. The CDR3 is 11 residues long.

The chain joins TRBV6-5 to TRBJ2-3; D remains unclear. The V gene's germline CDR1 is MNHEY and CDR2 SVGAGI. Trimming left V 4 bases short and J 4 bases short, with 9 bases between. The CDR3 length is 13 residues. DNA for the CDR3: TGTGCCAGCAGTTCCCGTCGGGCAGATACGCAGTATTTT. The encoded protein is CASSSRRADTQYF.

J is TRBJ2-7 and V is TRBV7-2; D perhaps matches TRBD1 (5 bases). V was shortened by 0 bases and J by 6 bases, with 15 bases between the two germline ends. CDR3 length equals 15 residues. Germline lookup yields CDR1 SGHTA and CDR2 FQGNSA. The CDR3 sequence: CASSLALGVLGEQYF. The CDR3 DNA sequence: TGTGCCAGCAGCTTAGCGCTAGGGGTGTTGGGCGAGCAGTACTTC. Variable domain in full (rest from reference TRBV7-2 and TRBJ2-7): GAGVSQSPSNKVTEKGKDVELRCDPISGHTALYWYRQSLGQGLEFLIYFQGNSAPDKSGLPSDRFSAERTGGSVSTLTIQRTQQEDSAVYLCASSLALGVLGEQYFGPGTRLTVT.

This clone was recorded once. This chain links TRBV13 with TRBJ2-7; 8 nucleotides align to TRBD1. The ends lost 1 base at V and 9 bases at J; junction bases unmatched: 5. The CDR3 is 13 amino acids. The germline V gene has CDR1 PRHDT and CDR2 FYEKMQ (reference sequence). As DNA, the CDR3 is TGTGCCAGCAGCTTAGTGAGGACAGGGACGCAGTACTTC. Its protein is CASSLVRTGTQYF.

This sequence joins TRBV27 and TRBJ1-5; D unresolved. Germline CDR1 reads MNHEY; CDR2 reads SMNVEV (reference sequence). Between the trimmed V and J ends, which lost 2 bases and 4 bases, there was a span of 9 bases. The CDR3 extends over 14 amino acids. The CDR3 DNA is TGTGCCAGCAGTTTACAACAGCGGAATCAGCCCCAGCATTTT. This gives the protein CASSLQQRNQPQHF.

In this sample, this clone turned up many times. The CDR3: CASSLQFSGANVLTF. The CDR3 coding sequence is TGTGCCAGCAGCCTTCAGTTTTCAGGGGCCAACGTCCTGACTTTC. V and J are TRBV2 and TRBJ2-6; D is undetermined. Germline CDR1 is SNHLY and CDR2 is FYNNEI. Between the trimmed V and J ends, which lost 6 bases and 4 bases, there was a span of 13 bases. The CDR3 runs 15 residues.

This chain connects TRBV5-6 to TRBJ2-1; D possibly corresponds to TRBD2 (5 bases). This CDR3 region has 13 residues. Germline loops: CDR1 SGHDT, CDR2 YYEEEE. Between the trimmed V and J ends, which lost 4 bases and 8 bases, there was a span of 13 bases. CDR3 nucleotide sequence: TGTGCCAGCAGCCCCATCAGCGGCCATGAGCAGTTCTTC. This gives the protein CASSPISGHEQFF.

This chain connects TRBV7-2 to TRBJ2-3; the match to TRBD1 covers 7 bases. Germline lookup yields CDR1 SGHTA and CDR2 FQGNSA. V trimming: 4 bases; J trimming: 3 bases; junction bases outside the gene matches: 7. The CDR3 has 15 residues. CDR3 bases: TGTGCCAGCAGCTCCCCCGGGACAGTAACAGATACGCAGTATTTT. Its protein product is CASSSPGTVTDTQYF. The whole variable domain, remainder taken from reference TRBV7-2 and TRBJ2-3, is GAGVSQSPSNKVTEKGKDVELRCDPISGHTALYWYRQSLGQGLEFLIYFQGNSAPDKSGLPSDRFSAERTGGSVSTLTIQRTQQEDSAVYLCASSSPGTVTDTQYFGPGTRLTVL.